The clone carrying this T cell receptor (beta chain) occurred once. This record belongs to a study of T cells in Graves' hyperthyroidism and ophthalmopathy. Overall study: Before any treatment, at initial diagnosis, peripheral blood was collected.

The CDR3 length is 15 residues. Germline values: CDR1 LNHDA, CDR2 SQIVND (reference sequence). V shed 1 base, J shed 3 bases, and the junction held 5 bases outside the gene matches. TCR beta CDR3 region amplification was performed from RNA transcripts. HTBI primers were the set used in a first-round RT-PCR of the TCR CDR3. TCRdb re-analysed the multiplex PCR reads in MiXCR, keeping a single row per CDR3 protein. The sample shows over 450,000 distinct CDR3 sequences, about an eighth of them seen only once. In patients aged 18 to 65, hyperthyroidism was newly diagnosed, with duration under 2 months. Sample: blood. The source of this sequence is a woman aged 18-29 years with Graves' hyperthyroidism. This sequence joins TRBV19 and TRBJ1-1, with 7 positions matching TRBD1. CDR3 loop: CASSIVAGGHTEAFF. The CDR3 nucleotides are TGTGCCAGTAGTATAGTGGCAGGGGGTCACACTGAAGCTTTCTTT.